The 22 T cell receptor beta chains listed next were all sequenced from one sample in a study of T cell repertoires in cytomegalovirus infection. One entry per CDR3 protein results from TCRdb running MiXCR on the reads. The top ten clones hold around 48% of a sample with approximately 590,000 distinct CDR3 sequences, over 35% of them seen once. What these receptors recognize is not known. The specimen was cultured PBMCs, collected from culture after CMV antigen stimulation. The receptor source for this set is a human donor in good health (CMV status not recorded). Some clones in this sample may be carry-over from other donors' samples.

The chain is built from TRBV19 and TRBJ2-5, with 7 bases matching TRBD2. This CDR3 has 13 amino acids. Germline trimming cut 1 base from V and 10 bases from J; bases unmatched to any gene: 6. Per germline, CDR1 LNHDA and CDR2 SQIVND (reference sequence). The CDR3: CASSIAGRGNQYF. The CDR3, as DNA: TGTGCCAGTAGTATAGCGGGGAGGGGAAACCAGTACTTC.

This clonotype has ten or more counts. The chain combines TRBV28 with TRBJ2-2, with D unresolved. The CDR3 consists of 11 residues. From germline, CDR1 is MDHEN and CDR2 SYDVKM. V lost 9 bases to trimming and J lost 4 bases, with 6 bases between them. The CDR3 region has the DNA TGTGCCAGTGGAAGCACCGGGGAGCTGTTTTTT. Protein product: CASGSTGELFF.

The rearrangement links TRBV18 to TRBJ2-7, with TRBD2 matching over 9 bases. The CDR3 is 15 amino acids. Germline V gene lookup returns CDR1 KGHSH and CDR2 LQKENI. The trim removed 0 bases at V and 5 bases at J, leaving 5 bases unmatched. CDR3 DNA sequence: TGTGCCAGCTCACCACCGGATAGCGGGGGCGACGAGCAGTACTTC. Translation: CASSPPDSGGDEQYF.

This clonotype was found a few times. J is TRBJ1-5 and V is TRBV20-1, with 7 bases matching TRBD1. The CDR3 consists of 17 residues. Trimming cost V 3 bases and J 0 bases; bases outside gene matches: 11. Looked up from germline, CDR1 is DFQATT and CDR2 is SNEGSKA (reference sequence). CDR3 nucleotides: TGCAGTGCTAGCCAACCGGGACAGATGGATAGCAATCAGCCCCAGCATTTT. Its protein product is CSASQPGQMDSNQPQHF.

The chain has TRBV6-2 or TRBV6-3 and TRBJ2-1; D is possibly TRBD1 (6 bases). The germline V and J ends were trimmed by 0 bases and 5 bases, with 8 bases remaining between them. The CDR3 runs 14 residues. Germline CDR1 is MNHEY and CDR2 is SVGEGT. CDR3 sequence: CASSYSRGNNEQFF. CDR3 sequence (DNA): TGTGCCAGCAGTTACTCGAGGGGGAACAATGAGCAGTTCTTC.

V and J are TRBV18 and TRBJ2-2, with D perhaps matching TRBD1 (7 bases). V shed 6 bases and J shed 2 bases, with 22 bases lying between them. The CDR3 is 18 residues long. Germline CDR1 and CDR2: KGHSH and LQKENI. The CDR3 nucleotides are TGTGCCAGCTCCCACCAAGGAGGGGGCCGGGCCAACACCGGGGAGCTGTTTTTT. It translates to CASSHQGGGRANTGELFF.

This sequence joins TRBV7-2 and TRBJ2-3; D is ambiguous. V lost 1 base and J lost 8, with 10 bases in between. The CDR3 length is 13 residues. The germline V gene has CDR1 SGHTA and CDR2 FQGNSA. Here the CDR3 DNA reads TGTGCCAGCAGCTTAGTCCCCTCGGGTACGCAGTATTTT. Translating gives CASSLVPSGTQYF.

CDR3 amino acids: CASSLRFSDYGYTF. Written as DNA, the CDR3 is TGTGCCAGCAGCTTGCGGTTTTCCGACTATGGCTACACCTTC. The V and J genes are TRBV7-8 and TRBJ1-2; D gene uncertain. V lost 3 bases and J 3 bases, leaving 11 bases between the germline ends. Germline V gene lookup returns CDR1 SGHVS and CDR2 FQNEAQ. The CDR3 extends over 14 amino acids.

The V call is TRBV4-1, the J call TRBJ1-6, with D hard to call. Germline CDR1 reads MGHRA; CDR2 reads YSYEKL. The V gene lost 4 bases and the J gene lost 16 bases, with 11 bases spanning the gap. The CDR3 length is 11 residues. The CDR3 nucleotides read TGCGCCAGCAGCCGAGACGAGGGTCTCCACTTT. This encodes CASSRDEGLHF.

At least ten counts were recorded for this clonotype. The chain couples TRBV7-2 to TRBJ1-5; D is uncertain. The CDR3 is made up of 13 amino acids. V lost 6 bases and J lost 9, with 15 bases in between. Per germline, CDR1 SGHTA and CDR2 FQGNSA. CDR3 DNA sequence: TGTGCCAGCAGTCGAGATAACTCCGTGCCCCAGCATTTT. It translates to CASSRDNSVPQHF.

Only a few counts were recorded for this clonotype. V usage is TRBV7-4 and J usage is TRBJ2-2; D is unclear. V lost 6 bases and J lost 6, with 11 bases in between. Germline V gene sequence: CDR1 SGHVT, CDR2 SQSDAQ. The CDR3 consists of 13 residues. CDR3 DNA sequence: TGTGCCAGCAGTTCCCCAAAAGCCGGGGAGCTGTTTTTT. It codes for CASSSPKAGELFF.

This chain links TRBV20-1 with TRBJ1-2; D unresolved. Germline loops: CDR1 DFQATT, CDR2 SNEGSKA (reference sequence). V was clipped by 4 bases and J by 1 base, with 13 bases between them. The CDR3 sequence is 14 residues long. Written as DNA, the CDR3 is TGCAGTGCTATCAACTTCGAGCATAACTATGGCTACACCTTC. It is translated as CSAINFEHNYGYTF.

The V call is TRBV15, the J call TRBJ2-3; no firm D call. Per the germline V gene, CDR1 is LNHNV and CDR2 is YYDKDF (reference sequence). The CDR3 sequence is 15 residues long. V was trimmed by 4 bases and J by 1 base, leaving 12 bases between them. In nucleotides, the CDR3 is TGTGCCACCAGCATAGGTTTACACGGCACAGATACGCAGTATTTT. Translation gives CATSIGLHGTDTQYF.

This clonotype was recorded a few times. The CDR3 region is CASSPQPRETQYF. CDR3 in DNA: TGTGCCAGCAGCCCACAACCGAGGGAGACCCAGTACTTC. The V call is TRBV7-8, the J call TRBJ2-5; no firm D call. The CDR3 has 13 amino acids. Between the trimmed V and J ends, which lost 5 bases and 5 bases, there was a span of 12 bases. Germline loops: CDR1 SGHVS, CDR2 FQNEAQ.

This clonotype was seen only once. The gene calls are TRBV6-2 or TRBV6-3 and TRBJ2-5; 12 bases map to TRBD2. There are 15 residues in the CDR3. The ends lost 7 bases at V and 6 bases at J; junction bases unmatched: 9. CDR1 is MNHEY, CDR2 SVGEGT, per germline. The CDR3 spells CASNERLAGEKTQYF. CDR3 sequence (DNA): TGTGCCAGCAACGAGAGACTAGCGGGAGAAAAGACCCAGTACTTC.

This chain uses TRBV5-8 with TRBJ2-1; 10 bases are shared with TRBD2. Germline V gene data show CDR1 as SGHTS and CDR2 as YDEGEE. The trim removed 4 bases at V and 16 bases at J, leaving 5 bases unmatched. This CDR3 is 11 amino acids long. The CDR3 protein is CASSKTSGHFF. CDR3 coding DNA: TGTGCCAGCAGCAAGACTAGCGGGCACTTCTTC.

This clonotype was seen repeatedly, ten times or more. The J gene is TRBJ2-1, the V gene TRBV7-2; 10 bases are a match to TRBD2. Unmatched junction bases numbered 2, after V lost 3 bases and J lost 3 bases. CDR1 SGHTA and CDR2 FQGNSA come from the germline V gene. The CDR3 extends over 15 amino acids. DNA of the CDR3: TGTGCCAGCAGCTTCCTAGCGGGAGTCTACAATGAGCAGTTCTTC. Amino acid sequence: CASSFLAGVYNEQFF.

The V call is TRBV7-1, the J call TRBJ1-2, with D maybe TRBD1 (5 bases). TRBV7-1 is known as an ORF, though its function is uncertain. V lost 5 bases and J 2 bases, leaving 12 bases between the germline ends. The CDR3 is made up of 14 amino acids. The CDR3 here is CASSAWGGNYGYTF. As DNA, the CDR3 is TGTGCCAGCAGCGCCTGGGGGGGGAACTATGGCTACACCTTC.

CDR3 loop: CASSQNSGSETQYF. CDR3 bases: TGTGCCAGCAGCCAAAATTCAGGGTCAGAGACCCAGTACTTC. V and J are TRBV7-2 and TRBJ2-5; a possible D gene is TRBD1 (5 bases). The CDR3 runs to 14 residues. CDR1 SGHTA and CDR2 FQGNSA come from the germline V gene. V was trimmed by 5 bases and J by 4 bases, leaving 14 bases between them.

The J gene is TRBJ2-5, the V gene TRBV3-1; 7 nucleotides align to TRBD1. The V and J ends lost 1 base and 3 bases, in that order; junction bases with no gene match: 2. Germline CDR1 reads LGHDT; CDR2 reads YNNKEL (reference sequence). The CDR3 spans 14 residues. In DNA, the CDR3 is TGTGCCAGCAGCCAAGGTGGACAGGAAGAGACCCAGTACTTC. Amino acid sequence: CASSQGGQEETQYF.

This clonotype was observed many times. The J gene is TRBJ1-2, the V gene TRBV7-2, with 8 positions matching TRBD1. The V gene's germline CDR1 is SGHTA and CDR2 FQGNSA. The V segment lost 2 bases and the J segment 7 bases; nucleotides outside the gene matches: 6. The CDR3 sequence is 14 residues long. The CDR3, as DNA: TGTGCCAGCAGCTTAACGCAGGGGGCCGGTGGCTACACCTTC. It encodes CASSLTQGAGGYTF.

The chain carries TRBV6-6 and TRBJ2-1, with 7 bases aligning to TRBD2. Germline CDR1 reads MNHNY; CDR2 reads SVGAGI (reference sequence). This CDR3 is 16 amino acids long. The V segment lost 2 bases and the J segment 0 bases; nucleotides outside the gene matches: 4. The CDR3 nucleotides are TGTGCCAGCAGTTACCCTAGCGGCTTCTCCTACAATGAGCAGTTCTTC. This encodes CASSYPSGFSYNEQFF.